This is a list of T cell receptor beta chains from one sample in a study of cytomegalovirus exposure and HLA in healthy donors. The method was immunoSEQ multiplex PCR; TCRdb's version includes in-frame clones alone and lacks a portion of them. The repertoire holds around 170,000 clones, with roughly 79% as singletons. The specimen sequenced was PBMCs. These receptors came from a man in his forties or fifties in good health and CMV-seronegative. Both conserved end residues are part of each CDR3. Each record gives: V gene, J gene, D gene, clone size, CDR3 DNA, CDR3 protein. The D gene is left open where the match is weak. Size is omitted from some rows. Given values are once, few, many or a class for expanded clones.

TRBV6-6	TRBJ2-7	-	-	TGTGCCAGCAGGGCTTCAAGAGTGACGAGGAGCGAGCAGTACTTC	CASRASRVTRSEQYF
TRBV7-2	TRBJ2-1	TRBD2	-	TGTGCCAGCAGCTTAGCGGGAGGGAACAATGAGCAGTTCTTC	CASSLAGGNNEQFF
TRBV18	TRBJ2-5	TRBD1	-	TGTGCCAGCTCACCGACAGGGCTTCAAGAGACCCAGTACTTC	CASSPTGLQETQYF
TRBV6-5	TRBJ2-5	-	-	TGTGCCAGCAGCCACAAGTCGTCGACCCAGTACTTC	CASSHKSSTQYF
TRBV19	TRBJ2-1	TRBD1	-	TGTGCCAGTAGCAATGCCGCAGGGACAGGCTATTCTTATGAGCAGTTCTTC	CASSNAAGTGYSYEQFF
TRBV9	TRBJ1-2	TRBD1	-	TGTGCCAGCAGCCTAGGACAGGCTAACTATGGCTACACCTTC	CASSLGQANYGYTF
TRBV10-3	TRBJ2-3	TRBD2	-	TGTGCCATCAAAGCTAGCGGGAGGGGGTACACAGATACGCAGTATTTT	CAIKASGRGYTDTQYF
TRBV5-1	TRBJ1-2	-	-	TGCGCCAGCAGCTCCAAGGAGGCCTCTTACTATGGCTACACCTTC	CASSSKEASYYGYTF
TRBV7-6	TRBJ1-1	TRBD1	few	TGTGCCAGCAGCCAGGGACAGGGCAGCACTGAAGCTTTCTTT	CASSQGQGSTEAFF
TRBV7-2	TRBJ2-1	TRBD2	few	TGTGCCAGTCGCCCCGGGACTACTCTCTATAATGAGCAGTTCTTC	CASRPGTTLYNEQFF
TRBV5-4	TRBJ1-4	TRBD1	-	TGTGCCAGCAGCTTGGGGGGACAGGGTAGTGAAAAACTGTTTTTT	CASSLGGQGSEKLFF
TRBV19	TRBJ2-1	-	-	TGTGCCAGTAGTATAGACCCGCGCCCCAATGAGCAGTTCTTC	CASSIDPRPNEQFF
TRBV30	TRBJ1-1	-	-	TGTGCCGGGAAGACAGCGGAAGCTTTCTTT	CAGKTAEAFF
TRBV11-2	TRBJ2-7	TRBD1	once	TGTGCCAGCAGCAGGACAGGGTTTTACGAGCAGTACTTC	CASSRTGFYEQYF
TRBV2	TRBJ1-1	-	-	TGTGCCAGCAGTACTGGGGGGAGGGCTGAAGCTTTCTTT	CASSTGGRAEAFF
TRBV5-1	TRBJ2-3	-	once	TGCGCCAGCAGCTTGGCCCACTTACGCACAGATACGCAGTATTTT	CASSLAHLRTDTQYF
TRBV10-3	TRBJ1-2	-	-	TGTGCCATCAGTGGGGGAGTGGGGAAGGGCTACACCTTC	CAISGGVGKGYTF
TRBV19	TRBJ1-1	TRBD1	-	TGTGCCAGTAGTACCCGGGACAGGGGGTTTGAAGCTTTCTTT	CASSTRDRGFEAFF
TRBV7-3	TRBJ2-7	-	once	TGTGCCAGCAGCTTGTCGGGAACCTCTGAGCAGTACTTC	CASSLSGTSEQYF
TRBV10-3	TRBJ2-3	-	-	TGTGCCATCAGTGAGGCCCAGGATACGCAGTATTTT	CAISEAQDTQYF
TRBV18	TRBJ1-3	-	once	TGTGCCAGCTCACCTCCCGGGACTTGGGGGGACACCATATATTTT	CASSPPGTWGDTIYF
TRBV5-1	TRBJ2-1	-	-	TGCGCCAGCAGCCCCCGGGTCGCAGAATACAATGAGCAGTTCTTC	CASSPRVAEYNEQFF
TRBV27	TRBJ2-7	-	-	TGTGCCAGCAGTCCCCGTTCAGGGGACAAATACGAGCAGTACTTC	CASSPRSGDKYEQYF
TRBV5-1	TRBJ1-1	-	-	TGCGCCAGCAGCTTTGAGCTGGTCCACACTGAAGCTTTCTTT	CASSFELVHTEAFF
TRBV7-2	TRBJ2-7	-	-	TGTGCCAGCAGCTCCATAGGAGCGCGCGAGCAGTACTTC	CASSSIGAREQYF
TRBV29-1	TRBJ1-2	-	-	TGCAGCGCCCAACAGGAGTTCAACTATGGCTACACCTTC	CSAQQEFNYGYTF
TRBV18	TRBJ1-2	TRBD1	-	TGTGCCAGCTCCGACCAGGGACAGGGGAACTATGGCTACACCTTC	CASSDQGQGNYGYTF
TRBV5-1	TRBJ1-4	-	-	TGCGCCAGCAGCTCCGGGATCTATGAAAAACTGTTTTTT	CASSSGIYEKLFF
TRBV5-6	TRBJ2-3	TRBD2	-	TGTGCCAGCAGCTTGGGGGGGGGAGGGACAGATACGCAGTATTTT	CASSLGGGGTDTQYF
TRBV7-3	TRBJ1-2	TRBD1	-	TGTGCCAGCAGCTTAACAACGGGGACAGGACAATATACCTTC	CASSLTTGTGQYTF
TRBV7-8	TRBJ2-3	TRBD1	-	TGTGCCAGCAGCTCGGGACAGGGGGATACGCAGTATTTT	CASSSGQGDTQYF
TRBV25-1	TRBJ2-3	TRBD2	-	TGTGCCAGCAGTGACTCAGGGACTAGGAGCGGTCGGACGCAGTATTTT	CASSDSGTRSGRTQYF